This passage covers 11 T cell receptor beta chains from one sample sequenced in a study of blood T cell repertoires in COVID-19. Only in-frame clones appear in the TCRdb table, and some are missing; sequencing was by immunoSEQ multiplex PCR. Among 100,000 to 150,000 clones, 60% to 80% were seen once, and the ten largest hold about 1.9%. Material: peripheral blood. The receptors were sampled from a woman between 65 and 79 years old with acute or convalescent COVID-19.

CDR3 DNA sequence: TGCGCCAGCAGCTTATCAGGGCCGCAGAACACCATATATTTT. Amino acid sequence: CASSLSGPQNTIYF. This chain uses TRBV5-1 with TRBJ1-3; possibly TRBD1 for D (5 bases). CDR3 length equals 14 residues. Trimming removed 2 bases from V and 7 bases from J, with 13 bases in between. Germline V gene lookup returns CDR1 SGHRS and CDR2 YFSETQ.

This chain links TRBV10-1 with TRBJ2-7, with 7 bases matching TRBD2. CDR3 size: 13 residues. The ends lost 7 bases at V and 5 bases at J; junction bases unmatched: 8. Germline CDR1 and CDR2: WNHNN and SYGVQD (reference sequence). The CDR3 here is CASNAGLGDEQYF. For the CDR3, the DNA is TGCGCCAGCAACGCTGGACTAGGGGACGAGCAGTACTTC.

V is TRBV5-1 and J is TRBJ2-2; possibly TRBD2 for D (6 bases). V was clipped by 0 bases and J by 4 bases, with 16 bases between them. Per germline, CDR1 SGHRS and CDR2 YFSETQ. This CDR3 contains 17 residues. The CDR3 sequence: CASSLARYGSGTGELFF. The CDR3 region has the DNA TGCGCCAGCAGCTTGGCCAGATACGGGAGTGGCACCGGGGAGCTGTTTTTT.

The count of this clone is one. J is TRBJ2-1 and V is TRBV5-1; no firm D call. The germline gives CDR1 SGHRS, CDR2 YFSETQ. V shed 1 base and J shed 5 bases, with 7 bases lying between them. This CDR3 is 13 amino acids long. CDR3 region: CASSLITNNEQFF. For the CDR3, the DNA is TGCGCCAGCAGCTTGATCACAAACAATGAGCAGTTCTTC.

This clone appeared many times. The chain is built from TRBV9 and TRBJ2-5; 11 nucleotides agree with TRBD2. The V gene end was trimmed by 4 bases and the J gene end by 3 bases; junction bases not matched to a gene: 5. Germline V gives CDR1 SGDLS, CDR2 YYNGEE. The CDR3 is made up of 15 amino acids. The CDR3 coding sequence is TGTGCCAGCAGCACCGGGACTAGCGGAAAAGAGACCCAGTACTTC. It codes for CASSTGTSGKETQYF.

The chain uses TRBV3-1 (or the pseudogene TRBV3-2) and TRBJ2-7, with 7 nucleotides matching TRBD2. Germline CDR1 LGHDT, CDR2 YNNKEL (reference sequence). There are 15 residues in the CDR3. Losses at the gene ends were 5 bases for V and 0 bases for J; bases not matched to a gene: 7. The CDR3 sequence: CASSTRGSNSYEQYF. Here the CDR3 DNA reads TGTGCCAGCAGCACGCGGGGGTCAAACTCCTACGAGCAGTACTTC.

V gene TRBV5-1 combines with J gene TRBJ2-7, with TRBD2 matching 11 bases. The ends lost 5 bases at V and 3 bases at J; junction bases unmatched: 4. In germline, CDR1 is SGHRS, CDR2 YFSETQ. This CDR3 has 14 residues. The CDR3, as DNA: TGCGCCAGCAGGTTAGCGGGAGGGAACTACGAGCAGTACTTC. Translated, it gives CASRLAGGNYEQYF.

This clone was seen more than once but under ten times. This rearrangement joins TRBV3-1 (or the pseudogene TRBV3-2) to TRBJ1-1; D is possibly TRBD1 (5 bases). V gave up 4 bases and J gave up 4 bases, with 13 bases separating them. Germline V CDR1 and CDR2: LGHDT, YNNKEL (reference sequence). The CDR3 spans 14 residues. This CDR3 is CASSRVTGGTEAFF. CDR3 sequence (DNA): TGTGCCAGCAGCCGAGTTACCGGGGGCACTGAAGCTTTCTTT.

The V and J genes are TRBV18 and TRBJ2-3, with 10 bases aligning to TRBD2. Germline V gives CDR1 KGHSH, CDR2 LQKENI. CDR3 size: 16 residues. Trimming at V came to 6 bases and at J to 0 bases, leaving 6 bases not matched to a gene. The chain's CDR3 is CASSPFSGGSTDTQYF. Here the CDR3 DNA reads TGTGCCAGCTCCCCCTTTAGCGGGGGGAGCACAGATACGCAGTATTTT.

The CDR3 nucleotides read TGTGCCAGCAGCTTGGCCAGGACTGGGGCCAACGTCCTGACTTTC. Its protein product is CASSLARTGANVLTF. The chain links TRBV5-4 to TRBJ2-6; D not certain. The CDR3 covers 15 residues. The V gene lost 0 bases and the J gene lost 2 bases, with 6 bases spanning the gap. Germline V lookup: CDR1 SGHNT, CDR2 YYREEE (reference sequence).

This clone was recorded only once. The chain couples TRBV7-8 to TRBJ1-5; maybe TRBD1 (6 bases). V was shortened by 6 bases and J by 3 bases, with 9 bases between the two germline ends. The CDR3 covers 13 residues. Germline loops: CDR1 SGHVS, CDR2 FQNEAQ. CDR3 bases: TGTGCCAGCAGGGCAGGGGCCAATCAGCCCCAGCATTTT. Amino acids: CASRAGANQPQHF. The entire variable domain, with the rest obtained from reference TRBV7-8 and TRBJ1-5, is as follows: GAGVSQSPRYKVAKRGQDVALRCDPISGHVSLFWYQQALGQGPEFLTYFQNEAQLDKSGLPSDRFFAERPEGSVSTLKIQRTQQEDSAVYLCASRAGANQPQHFGDGTRLSIL.